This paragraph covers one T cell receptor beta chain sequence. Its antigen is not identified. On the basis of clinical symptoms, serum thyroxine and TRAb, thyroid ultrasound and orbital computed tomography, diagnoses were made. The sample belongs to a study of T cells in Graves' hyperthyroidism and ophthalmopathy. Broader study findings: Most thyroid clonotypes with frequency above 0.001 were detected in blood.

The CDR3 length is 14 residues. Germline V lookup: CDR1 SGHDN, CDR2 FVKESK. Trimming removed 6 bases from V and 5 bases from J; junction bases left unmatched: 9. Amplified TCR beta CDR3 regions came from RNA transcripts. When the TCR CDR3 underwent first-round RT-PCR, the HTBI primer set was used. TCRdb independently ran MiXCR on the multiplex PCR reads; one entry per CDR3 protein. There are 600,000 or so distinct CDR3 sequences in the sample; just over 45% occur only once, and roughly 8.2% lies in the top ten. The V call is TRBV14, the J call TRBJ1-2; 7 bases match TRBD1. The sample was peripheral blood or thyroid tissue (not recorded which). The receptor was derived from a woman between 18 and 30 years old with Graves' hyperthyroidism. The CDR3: CASSHDRDGYGYTF. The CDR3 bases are TGTGCCAGCAGTCATGACAGGGACGGTTATGGCTACACCTTC. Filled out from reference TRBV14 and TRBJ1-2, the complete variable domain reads EAGVTQFPSHSVIEKGQTVTLRCDPISGHDNLYWYRRVMGKEIKFLLHFVKESKQDESGMPNNRFLAERTGGTYSTLKVQPAELEDSGVYFCASSHDRDGYGYTFGSGTRLTVV.